The rows below give T cell receptor beta chains drawn from one sample of a study of shared clonotypes between healthy human individuals. The data were produced by immunoSEQ multiplex PCR, yet TCRdb's version contains in-frame clones alone and is incomplete. Among some 1 million clones listed, around 74% were seen once. The source material was memory CD4+ T cells sorted from blood. These receptors came from a man in his late teens or twenties in good health. The CDR3 runs from the conserved cysteine through the conserved F or W. The D gene is left open where the match is weak.

d_gene: -; v_gene: TRBV7-2; j_gene: TRBJ1-2; CDR3nt: TGTGCCAGCAGCCCTACCGGGGGCTATGGCTACACCTTC; CDR3aa: CASSPTGGYGYTF
d_gene: TRBD2; v_gene: TRBV7-2; j_gene: TRBJ2-7; CDR3nt: TGTGCCAGCAGCTTAGGGGCTAGCGGGAGATACGAGCAGTACTTC; CDR3aa: CASSLGASGRYEQYF
d_gene: TRBD1; v_gene: TRBV30; j_gene: TRBJ2-6; CDR3nt: TGTGCCTGGACCGGGACAGGGTTTTCTGGGGCCAACGTCCTGACTTTC; CDR3aa: CAWTGTGFSGANVLTF
d_gene: -; v_gene: TRBV7-9; j_gene: TRBJ2-3; CDR3nt: TGTGCCAGGAGCCGGGGGTCCGGCACAGATACGCAGTATTTT; CDR3aa: CARSRGSGTDTQYF
d_gene: TRBD2; v_gene: TRBV7-8; j_gene: TRBJ2-2; CDR3nt: TGTGCCAGCAGCAAACGGACTAGCGGGGTCACCGGGGAGCTGTTTTTT; CDR3aa: CASSKRTSGVTGELFF
d_gene: TRBD1; v_gene: TRBV4-3; j_gene: TRBJ2-1; CDR3nt: TGCGCCAGCAGCCAAGAAGGGACAGGGAACAATGAGCAGTTCTTC; CDR3aa: CASSQEGTGNNEQFF
d_gene: -; v_gene: TRBV14; j_gene: TRBJ1-1; CDR3nt: TGTGCCAGCAGCCCCCCCAACGGTGAAGCTTTCTTT; CDR3aa: CASSPPNGEAFF
d_gene: -; v_gene: TRBV18; j_gene: TRBJ1-3; CDR3nt: TGTGCCAGCTCACCCTGGACAAATCTCCCCTCTGGTTTT; CDR3aa: CASSPWTNLPSGF
d_gene: -; v_gene: TRBV10-3; j_gene: TRBJ2-7; CDR3nt: TGTGCCATCAGTACCGACGGGGACCGCTACGAGCAGTACTTC; CDR3aa: CAISTDGDRYEQYF
d_gene: -; v_gene: TRBV2; j_gene: TRBJ2-6; CDR3nt: TGTGCCAGCAGTGACTCCGGGACGGCATCTGGGGCCAACGTCCTGACTTTC; CDR3aa: CASSDSGTASGANVLTF
d_gene: TRBD1; v_gene: TRBV5-4; j_gene: TRBJ2-5; CDR3nt: TGTGCCAGCAGCCGGTGGGGACAGATCCAAGAGACCCAGTACTTC; CDR3aa: CASSRWGQIQETQYF